The T cell receptor beta chain described here comes from a study of blood T cell repertoires in COVID-19. Enrollees, about 18 to 95 years old, lived in some 24 US areas. Each participant's cohort was designated according to participant-reported clinical history. Symptom resolution, clearance, or two negative PCRs marked donors in Cohort 3 as recovered. Produced via immunoSEQ multiplex PCR; TCRdb's table is partial and in-frame only. The sample includes more than 300,000 clones, 88% of them seen just once. CDR1 and CDR2 (germline): SGHTA, FQGTGA. V shed 2 bases and J shed 3 bases, with 15 bases lying between them. This CDR3 spans 16 amino acids.

Sequencing was done on a sample of PBMCs or T cells enriched from blood (not recorded which). This chain uses TRBV7-3 with TRBJ2-3; weak D call: TRBD1 (5 bases). This TCR came from a woman aged 18-29 years who had recovered from COVID-19. The CDR3 nucleotides read TGTGCCAGCAGCTTAGGGGCACTCAGGGAAACAGATACGCAGTATTTT. It yields the protein CASSLGALRETDTQYF.